The 18 T cell receptor beta chains below come from one sample, sequenced in a study of cytomegalovirus exposure and HLA in healthy donors. PCR primers comprised 60 Vbeta and 13 Jbeta primers. Clones were sequenced by immunoSEQ multiplex PCR, and TCRdb holds only the in-frame ones, with some missing. The table lists about 180,000 clones, around 80% of them singletons. The sequencing sample was made of PBMCs. These receptors were taken from a woman in her fifties or sixties in good health and CMV-seropositive.

The chain is built from TRBV28 and TRBJ2-1, with TRBD2 matching 7 bases. V lost 7 bases to trimming and J lost 0 bases; unmatched junction nucleotides: 3. Looked up from germline, CDR1 is MDHEN and CDR2 is SYDVKM. This CDR3 has 14 amino acids. As DNA, the CDR3 is TGTGCCAGCATGGGGGGGAGCTCCTACAATGAGCAGTTCTTC. Amino acid sequence: CASMGGSSYNEQFF.

The V call is TRBV7-6, the J call TRBJ2-3; TRBD2 aligns across 9 bases. This CDR3 comprises 17 residues. The germline V gene encodes CDR1 SGHVS and CDR2 FNYEAQ. Unmatched junction bases numbered 13, after V lost 5 bases and J lost 4 bases. The CDR3 nucleotides read TGTGCCAGCAGCCAGAAGACTAGCGGAGGGGGGGCAGATACGCAGTATTTT. Translated, it gives CASSQKTSGGGADTQYF.

The chain combines TRBV28 with TRBJ1-4; TRBD1 might be the D (6 bases). The V end lost 4 bases, the J end lost 3 bases, and 9 bases lay between the germline ends. Germline V gives CDR1 MDHEN, CDR2 SYDVKM. The CDR3 contains 14 residues. CDR3: CASSWTVSNEKLFF. The DNA for the CDR3 is TGTGCCAGCAGTTGGACAGTGTCTAATGAAAAACTGTTTTTT. The full variable domain, its missing parts supplied by reference TRBV28 and TRBJ1-4, is DVKVTQSSRYLVKRTGEKVFLECVQDMDHENMFWYRQDPGLGLRLIYFSYDVKMKEKGDIPEGYSVSREKKERFSLILESASTNQTSMYLCASSWTVSNEKLFFGSGTQLSVL.

CDR3 sequence (DNA): TGTGCCAGCAGCGCCGGTCCGCCCGAAGCTTTCTTT. This translates into CASSAGPPEAFF. The J gene is TRBJ1-1, the V gene TRBV5-6; D is ambiguous. CDR1 and CDR2 (germline): SGHDT, YYEEEE. V gave up 4 bases and J gave up 8 bases, with 12 bases separating them. The CDR3 consists of 12 residues.

This clone was detected once. This chain links TRBV7-2 with TRBJ2-3, with 7 bases aligning to TRBD2. The V gene's germline CDR1 is SGHTA and CDR2 FQGNSA. The CDR3 runs 15 residues. The V gene end was trimmed by 1 base and the J gene end by 2 bases; junction bases not matched to a gene: 3. The CDR3 sequence is CASSLGDYSTDTQYF. The CDR3 nucleotides are TGTGCCAGCAGCTTAGGGGACTATTCCACAGATACGCAGTATTTT.

CDR3 amino acids: CASSLSGSYNEQFF. Here the CDR3 DNA reads TGTGCCAGCAGCCTAAGCGGCTCCTACAATGAGCAGTTCTTC. The genes are TRBV7-2 and TRBJ2-1; a possible D gene is TRBD2 (5 bases). The germline gives CDR1 SGHTA, CDR2 FQGNSA. Trimming removed 5 bases from V and 0 bases from J, with 8 bases in between. CDR3 length equals 14 residues.

V is TRBV27 and J is TRBJ2-3, with D possibly being TRBD2 (6 bases). V lost 2 bases and J 0 bases, leaving 9 bases between the germline ends. The V gene's germline CDR1 is MNHEY and CDR2 SMNVEV (reference sequence). This CDR3 region has 15 residues. The CDR3: CASSLPGVSTDTQYF. Written as DNA, the CDR3 is TGTGCCAGCAGTTTACCGGGGGTTAGCACAGATACGCAGTATTTT.

The rearrangement joins TRBV19 to TRBJ1-5, with a possible D match to TRBD1 (5 bases). Per germline, CDR1 LNHDA and CDR2 SQIVND (reference sequence). This CDR3 has 15 residues. V lost 6 bases and J lost 4, with 16 bases in between. The CDR3: CASRTPQGGNQPQHF. For the CDR3, the DNA is TGTGCCAGTAGGACCCCCCAGGGAGGGAATCAGCCCCAGCATTTT.

CDR3 DNA sequence: TGTGCCAGCACCCCCCCGGCAGGTGCAGATACGCAGTATTTT. This translates into CASTPPAGADTQYF. The chain joins TRBV5-8 to TRBJ2-3; D is undetermined. Trimming removed 6 bases at V and 4 bases at J, with 15 bases between. CDR1 and CDR2 (germline): SGHTS, YDEGEE. The CDR3 has 14 amino acids.

This clone was detected once. This sequence joins TRBV5-6 and TRBJ2-3; 8 bases line up with TRBD1. Germline-derived CDR1 and CDR2 are SGHDT and YYEEEE. There are 17 residues in the CDR3. J gave up 3 bases and V 4 bases, and 13 bases lay outside the gene matches. CDR3 bases: TGTGCCAGCAGCCTGCTGTCCAGGGGGCTTCCGACAGATACGCAGTATTTT. The encoded protein is CASSLLSRGLPTDTQYF.

This clone was seen more than once but under ten times. The V call is TRBV30, the J call TRBJ2-5; 12 positions match TRBD2. This CDR3 contains 15 residues. After removal of 1 base from V and 5 bases from J, the junction contained 5 bases not matched to a gene. Germline-derived CDR1 and CDR2 are GTSNPN and SVGIG (reference sequence). The DNA of the CDR3 is TGTGCCTGGAGTGCTCTAGCGGGGGGGATGGAGACCCAGTACTTC. Translated: CAWSALAGGMETQYF.

The rearrangement links TRBV27 to TRBJ2-7; 7 bases match TRBD1. This CDR3 spans 14 amino acids. The junction had 7 bases not matched to a gene; V was cut back by 5 bases and J by 3 bases. CDR1 MNHEY and CDR2 SMNVEV come from the germline V gene (reference sequence). This CDR3 is CASSPDRVIYEQYF. DNA of the CDR3: TGTGCCAGCAGTCCTGACAGGGTGATCTACGAGCAGTACTTC.

This sequence joins TRBV7-9 and TRBJ2-1, with a tentative D call TRBD2 (6 bases). CDR1 and CDR2 from the germline V gene are SEHNR and FQNEAQ (reference sequence). V was shortened by 1 base and J by 16 bases, with 20 bases between the two germline ends. The CDR3 contains 14 residues. The CDR3 spells CASSLGKWDSAVFF. The CDR3 region has the DNA TGTGCCAGCAGCTTAGGAAAGTGGGACTCCGCCGTTTTCTTC.

The rearrangement uses TRBV14 and TRBJ1-5; no firm D call. Germline values: CDR1 SGHDN, CDR2 FVKESK. Trimming removed 11 bases at V and 3 bases at J, with 17 bases between. CDR3 length equals 14 residues. The CDR3 spells CASSAAGYNQPQHF. DNA of the CDR3: TGTGCCTCCTCAGCAGCGGGGTACAATCAGCCCCAGCATTTT.

V usage is TRBV30 and J usage is TRBJ2-7; TRBD2 agrees at 7 bases. With 2 bases clipped from V and 3 bases from J, the junction kept 4 bases outside the gene matches. The CDR3 runs 13 residues. Germline CDR1 is GTSNPN and CDR2 is SVGIG (reference sequence). The CDR3 sequence: CAWSTRGFYEQYF. The DNA for the CDR3 is TGTGCCTGGAGTACGCGGGGGTTCTACGAGCAGTACTTC.

The chain carries TRBV18 and TRBJ2-1; 7 positions agree with TRBD2. Trimming cost V 4 bases and J 10 bases; bases outside gene matches: 4. In germline, CDR1 is KGHSH, CDR2 LQKENI. CDR3 length equals 12 residues. DNA of the CDR3: TGTGCCAGCTCACGAGGGGAGGGGGAGCAGTTCTTC. It specifies CASSRGEGEQFF.

This rearrangement joins TRBV7-9 to TRBJ1-4; TRBD1 matches at 8 bases. The CDR3 is 16 amino acids. The germline V gene encodes CDR1 SEHNR and CDR2 FQNEAQ (reference sequence). Losses at the gene ends were 0 bases for V and 7 bases for J; bases not matched to a gene: 7. CDR3 residues: CASSLAPGQGPEKLFF. Here the CDR3 DNA reads TGTGCCAGCAGCTTAGCTCCTGGACAGGGTCCTGAAAAACTGTTTTTT.

This chain joins TRBV6-5 and TRBJ2-5; TRBD1 agrees at 10 bases. After removal of 7 bases from V and 4 bases from J, the junction contained 9 bases not matched to a gene. Germline-derived CDR1 and CDR2 are MNHEY and SVGAGI. The CDR3 runs to 15 residues. DNA of the CDR3: TGTGCCAGCACTCTGGGACAGGGGTACGGAGAGACCCAGTACTTC. Translated: CASTLGQGYGETQYF.